This is a list of T cell receptor beta chains from one sample in a study of cytomegalovirus exposure and HLA in healthy donors. Sequencing used immunoSEQ multiplex PCR; TCRdb keeps in-frame clones, though not all of them. The table records approximately 100,000 clones, 60% to 80% of them present only once. The specimen sequenced was PBMCs. The receptors originated from a boy aged 10-17 years in good health and CMV-seronegative. The CDR3 runs from the conserved cysteine through the conserved F or W. The D gene is left open where the match is weak. Size is stated for part of the rows, as once, few or many counts, or as a class when the clone is expanded.

. TRBJ2-7 TRBV10-3 TRBD1 TGTGCCACAGTGGAGACAGGGATGGACTACGAGCAGTACTTC CATVETGMDYEQYF
. TRBJ2-1 TRBV30 . TGTGCCTGGAGTGTTGGGGGGTTGGGAGTGGATGAGCAGTTCTTC CAWSVGGLGVDEQFF
. TRBJ2-2 TRBV12-2 . TGTGCAAGTCGCTTAGCGAGTCTTAGGGACACCCACACCGGGGAGCTGTTTTTT CASRLASLRDTHTGELFF
few TRBJ1-1 TRBV6-6 TRBD1 TGTGCCAGCAGTTACGAGGGGGCCTTAGCTTTCTTT CASSYEGALAFF
once TRBJ2-2 TRBV6-5 . TGTGCCAGCAGACCACCAGGCCCCGGGGAGCTGTTTTTT CASRPPGPGELFF
. TRBJ1-4 TRBV6-6 . TGTGCCAGCAGCCCCGGCGGCTCGGGGGAAAAACTGTTTTTT CASSPGGSGEKLFF
. TRBJ2-5 TRBV4-3 TRBD1 TGCGCCAGCAGCCAAGACTTACGGACAGGGCGCGGAGAGACCCAGTACTTC CASSQDLRTGRGETQYF
. TRBJ2-7 TRBV5-4 . TGTGCCAGCAGCTTGGTCTTAGACAGGTTCACCCCCTACGAGCAGTACTTC CASSLVLDRFTPYEQYF
once TRBJ2-1 TRBV4-1 . TGCGCCAGCAGCCAAGGGTTCGGACTCAAGTACAATGAGCAGTTCTTC CASSQGFGLKYNEQFF
. TRBJ2-1 TRBV30 . TGTGCCTGGAGTGTGTCACTTTTTAATGAGCAGTTCTTC CAWSVSLFNEQFF
. TRBJ2-7 TRBV28 . TGTGCCAGTCGACAGGAGCTGGCCTACGAGCAGTACTTC CASRQELAYEQYF
few TRBJ2-2 TRBV30 TRBD2 TGTGCCCGGAAAAGCGGGGGGGAGACCGGGGAGCTGTTTTTT CARKSGGETGELFF
. TRBJ2-7 TRBV4-1 TRBD1 TGCGCCAGCAGCCAAGCAGGGGGCGAGCAGTACTTC CASSQAGGEQYF
. TRBJ1-6 TRBV28 . TGTGCCAGCAGACCCAGGGAACCAGGTTCACCCCTCCACTTT CASRPREPGSPLHF
. TRBJ1-5 TRBV7-8 . TGTGCCAGCAGCTTATCGGAGATCAATCAGCCCCAGCATTTT CASSLSEINQPQHF
. TRBJ1-1 TRBV29-1 TRBD1 TGCAGCGTTGTTTACAGGGGAATAAGTAACACTGAAGCTTTCTTT CSVVYRGISNTEAFF
few TRBJ2-3 TRBV7-3 . TGTGCCAGCAGCTTAATGCCCGGGAGCACAGATACGCAGTATTTT CASSLMPGSTDTQYF
. TRBJ2-1 TRBV4-1 . TGCGCCAGCAGTTACCAAGGTGTCCGGGGGTTACGGGCTGAGCAGTTCTTC CASSYQGVRGLRAEQFF
few TRBJ1-1 TRBV6-1 . TGTGCCAGCAGTGAAAATCTTTTGAACACTGAAGCTTTCTTT CASSENLLNTEAFF
few TRBJ1-1 TRBV6-5 . TGTGCCAGCAGTTATACCGGGGGGTGGACTGAAGCTTTCTTT CASSYTGGWTEAFF
. TRBJ2-1 TRBV14 . TGTGCCAGCAGCCAAGATTATGGGGGGACCAAGGGCGGGCAGTTCTTC CASSQDYGGTKGGQFF
once TRBJ2-1 TRBV5-4 TRBD1 TGTGCCAGCAGCTTGGTTTCCCCGGGACAGGGAACGGCGCACAATGAGCAGTTCTTC CASSLVSPGQGTAHNEQFF
. TRBJ1-1 TRBV6-6 . TGTGCCAGCAGGCCTCCAGGGTATTCGGACACTGAAGCTTTCTTT CASRPPGYSDTEAFF
. TRBJ1-1 TRBV7-2 . TGTGCCAGCAGCTTGGTTCTGCGGGCTGAAGCTTTCTTT CASSLVLRAEAFF
. TRBJ2-7 TRBV9 . TGTGCCAGCAGCGCAACTCCCTCATCCGAGCAGTACTTC CASSATPSSEQYF
once TRBJ1-2 TRBV2 . TGTGCCAGCAGTCCCGGGAACTATGGCTACACCTTC CASSPGNYGYTF
. TRBJ1-4 TRBV9 . TGTGCCAGCAGCGTGGGAGGGAGGCGGGGGAAGGGTGAAAAACTGTTTTTT CASSVGGRRGKGEKLFF
. TRBJ2-7 TRBV28 . TGTGCCAGCATTGATAGGCTCGACAGAAGCTCCTACGAGCAGTACTTC CASIDRLDRSSYEQYF
. TRBJ1-2 TRBV10-2 . TGCGCCAGCAGTACTCCAGGGGTATGCCCGGTGAGCTACACCTTC CASSTPGVCPVSYTF
. TRBJ2-3 TRBV6-6 . TGTGCCAGCAGTCCCGTGGGGCGGAGTTGGACAGATACGCAGTATTTT CASSPVGRSWTDTQYF
. TRBJ2-7 TRBV29-1 . TGCAGCGTTGAACCGGACAGCAGCTACGAGCAGTACTTC CSVEPDSSYEQYF
. TRBJ2-6 TRBV6-6 TRBD1 TGTGCCAGCAGTTACAGGGGGACAGGGGGAGGCAACGTCCTGACTTTC CASSYRGTGGGNVLTF
once TRBJ2-1 TRBV28 . TGTGCCAGCAGTCCCCACTGGGACTCAGGCGAGCAGTTCTTC CASSPHWDSGEQFF
. TRBJ2-2 TRBV19 TRBD2 TGTGCCAGTAGTATAGCGACTAGCGGGACCGGGGAGCTGTTTTTT CASSIATSGTGELFF
few TRBJ2-7 TRBV11-2 TRBD1 TGTGCCAGCAGCTGGGGACAGGGCTACCCCTACGAGCAGTACTTC CASSWGQGYPYEQYF
. TRBJ2-2 TRBV5-1 . TGCGCCAGCAGCTTGGCAGGCCGGGAGCTGTTTTTT CASSLAGRELFF
. TRBJ2-5 TRBV6-5 TRBD1 TGTGCCAGCAGTTACCGGGACAGGGGCTGGGAGACCCAGTACTTC CASSYRDRGWETQYF
. TRBJ2-1 TRBV30 . TGTGCCTGGAGTGAAGGAGGGGCCTACAATGAGCAGTTCTTC CAWSEGGAYNEQFF
. TRBJ2-3 TRBV12-5 TRBD1 TGTGCTAGTGATATGGACAGGGATGGCACAGATACGCAGTATTTT CASDMDRDGTDTQYF
few TRBJ1-5 TRBV7-2 . TGTGCCAGCAGCTTAGTTGTAGATCAGCCCCAGCATTTT CASSLVVDQPQHF
. TRBJ2-3 TRBV5-1 . TGCGCCAGCAGCTTGGTTCAGGGAGGAGATACGCAGTATTTT CASSLVQGGDTQYF
once TRBJ1-2 TRBV27 TRBD1 TGTGCCAGCAGTTCCACACCTACAGGGGAAGGTGGCTACACCTTC CASSSTPTGEGGYTF
. TRBJ2-1 TRBV6-6 . TGTGCCAGCAGTTACTCCCCCGGGGAGCAGTTCTTC CASSYSPGEQFF
. TRBJ1-4 TRBV7-4 TRBD1 TGTGCCAGCAGCATCTGGACAGGGTGGGATAATGAAAAACTGTTTTTT CASSIWTGWDNEKLFF
. TRBJ1-2 TRBV4-3 . TGCGCCAGCAGCTTTGGCCTGCGGGCCAACTATGGCTACACCTTC CASSFGLRANYGYTF
. TRBJ2-7 TRBV28 TRBD2 TGTGCCACCTCTTGGCGGGAGCCTACCTACGAGCAGTACTTC CATSWREPTYEQYF
. TRBJ2-7 TRBV6-5 TRBD2 TGTGCCAGCGGGATAGCGGGAACAGACGAGCAGTACTTC CASGIAGTDEQYF
. TRBJ1-5 TRBV30 . TGTGCCTGGAGTGTAGGGGGAGATCAGCCCCAGCATTTT CAWSVGGDQPQHF
. TRBJ2-5 TRBV28 TRBD2 TGTGCCAGCAGTCACAGCGGGGGGCTCCCAGAGACCCAGTACTTC CASSHSGGLPETQYF
. TRBJ1-1 TRBV25-1 . TGTGCCAGCAGTCCCCTGGGACAGAACACTGAAGCTTTCTTT CASSPLGQNTEAFF
. TRBJ1-2 TRBV5-1 TRBD1 TGCGCCAGCAGCATGGACAGGGGGCAAGGTGACTATGGCTACACCTTC CASSMDRGQGDYGYTF
. TRBJ1-1 TRBV4-1 . TGCGCCAGCAGCCAAGATTATGGAAAGGGGTGGAACACTGAAGCTTTCTTT CASSQDYGKGWNTEAFF
once TRBJ2-7 TRBV30 . TGTGCCTGGAGGATTGGTGGGGGCTTCGCCTACGAGCAGTACTTC CAWRIGGGFAYEQYF
. TRBJ2-1 TRBV7-8 . TGTGCCAGCAGCTTGTACAGGGTGCGGGGGAAGGAGCAGTTCTTC CASSLYRVRGKEQFF
. TRBJ1-5 TRBV7-9 . TGTGCCAGCAGCTTAGGAGGCTGGGGCCAGCCCCAGCATTTT CASSLGGWGQPQHF
. TRBJ1-1 TRBV28 . TGTGCCAGCAGTTTATCTGACAGGGAAGCTTTCTTT CASSLSDREAFF
. TRBJ2-1 TRBV29-1 . TGCAGCGCCAGGGGGGCCGGCTCCTACAATGAGCAGTTCTTC CSARGAGSYNEQFF
once TRBJ2-5 TRBV5-1 . TGCGCCAGCAGCTCAGGGGACGTATTACAAGAGACCCAGTACTTC CASSSGDVLQETQYF
. TRBJ2-7 TRBV11-1 TRBD1 TGTGCCAGCAGCTTGGCCGGGACAGGGGGCTTCTACGAGCAGTACTTC CASSLAGTGGFYEQYF